This T cell receptor beta chain is drawn from a study of T-cell reconstitution after alpha-beta-depleted transplantation in children. Remarks on this clonotype: The junction does not match germline at one end; this may be a read error.

For TCRbeta, the library was prepared with unique molecular identifiers. TCRdb reanalysed the PCR reads using MiXCR and keeps one entry per CDR3 protein. Seen here are approximately 510,000 distinct CDR3 sequences, approximately 20% observed once, and the top ten hold 2.5% to 3.5%. The CDR3 is 15 amino acids. This sequence was found in a human donor who donated a stem cell graft to a child with acute lymphoblastic leukemia. The sequenced sample was PBMCs from the stem cell graft donor, obtained from the stem cell graft. V is TRBV12-3 or TRBV12-4 and J is TRBJ1-1; D is possibly TRBD1 (6 bases). The CDR3 protein is CASILSTGLNNEAFF. The DNA for the CDR3 is TGTGCCAGCATCCTCTCGACAGGCTTGAACAATGAAGCTTTCTTT.